The 24 T cell receptor beta chains listed next were all sequenced from one sample in a study of cytomegalovirus exposure and HLA in healthy donors. Use of 60 Vbeta and 13 Jbeta primers characterized the PCR. Repertoires were generated with immunoSEQ multiplex PCR, while TCRdb's copy carries only in-frame clones and drops some. This table holds some 77,000 clones, approximately 80% found once. Sequencing was performed on PBMCs. These receptors originate from a woman aged 45-65 years in good health and CMV-seropositive.

The V and J genes are TRBV10-3 and TRBJ1-1; maybe TRBD1 (6 bases). Looked up from germline, CDR1 is ENHRY and CDR2 is SYGVKD. The CDR3 has 14 residues. Trimming removed 2 bases at V and 0 bases at J, with 7 bases between. In nucleotides, the CDR3 is TGTGCCATCAGTGAGGGACAGCTGAACACTGAAGCTTTCTTT. This codes for CAISEGQLNTEAFF.

V gene TRBV5-1 combines with J gene TRBJ2-1; D might be TRBD1 (5 bases). V gave up 0 bases and J gave up 3 bases, with 10 bases separating them. The CDR3 totals 15 residues. Germline V gene data show CDR1 as SGHRS and CDR2 as YFSETQ. This CDR3 reads CASSLVGRDYNEQFF. CDR3 DNA: TGCGCCAGCAGCTTGGTTGGCAGGGACTACAATGAGCAGTTCTTC.

The chain carries TRBV7-3 and TRBJ2-7, with 9 bases matching TRBD1. The CDR3 covers 17 residues. CDR1 and CDR2 (germline): SGHTA, FQGTGA. Losses at the gene ends were 5 bases for V and 2 bases for J; bases not matched to a gene: 13. The CDR3 here is CASSTNPRDRVTYEQYF. As DNA, the CDR3 is TGTGCCAGCAGCACGAACCCCCGGGACAGGGTCACCTACGAGCAGTACTTC.

The chain carries TRBV7-8 and TRBJ2-7; perhaps TRBD1 as D (6 bases). CDR3 length equals 13 residues. V lost 5 bases and J 4 bases, leaving 12 bases between the germline ends. In germline, CDR1 is SGHVS, CDR2 FQNEAQ. CDR3 in DNA: TGTGCCAGCAGCCGGGACACGCTTTACGAGCAGTACGTC. Encoded protein: CASSRDTLYEQYV.

The count of this clone is one. This rearrangement joins TRBV5-1 to TRBJ2-5; 7 bases match TRBD1. The germline V gene encodes CDR1 SGHRS and CDR2 YFSETQ. Trimming at V came to 3 bases and at J to 7 bases, leaving 9 bases not matched to a gene. CDR3 size: 14 residues. Here the CDR3 DNA reads TGCGCCAGCAGCTATCGGACAGGCCCCGGGACCCAGTACTTC. This translates into CASSYRTGPGTQYF.

Only a few counts were recorded for this clone. This chain links TRBV7-9 with TRBJ1-6; D possibly corresponds to TRBD1 (6 bases). In germline, CDR1 is SEHNR, CDR2 FQNEAQ (reference sequence). The CDR3 contains 12 residues. The CDR3 here is CSTKGRGSPLHF. The CDR3 DNA is TGTTCCACCAAGGGCAGGGGTTCACCCCTCCACTTT. The whole variable domain, filled in from reference TRBV7-9 and TRBJ1-6, reads DTGVSQNPRHKITKRGQNVTFRCDPISEHNRLYWYRQTLGQGPEFLTYFQNEAQLEKSRLLSDRFSAERPKGSFSTLEIQRTEQGDSAMYLCSTKGRGSPLHFGNGTRLTVT.

V usage is TRBV11-2 and J usage is TRBJ1-5, with D possibly TRBD1 on 5 matching bases. This CDR3 has 15 amino acids. In germline, CDR1 is SGHAT, CDR2 FQNNGV. V gave up 0 bases and J gave up 3 bases, with 9 bases separating them. CDR3 amino acids: CASSLDPGLNQPQHF. The CDR3 DNA reads TGTGCCAGCAGCTTAGACCCGGGACTCAATCAGCCCCAGCATTTT.

The chain is built from TRBV19 and TRBJ2-1; 10 bases align to TRBD1. The V segment lost 7 bases and the J segment 3 bases; nucleotides outside the gene matches: 3. CDR1 is LNHDA and CDR2 is SQIVND in the germline V gene (reference sequence). This CDR3 has 14 residues. CDR3 DNA sequence: TGTGCCAGTACCGGGACAGGGGTCTACAATGAGCAGTTCTTC. It is translated as CASTGTGVYNEQFF.

The rearrangement uses TRBV13 and TRBJ1-1, with D tentatively TRBD1 (6 bases). Looked up from germline, CDR1 is PRHDT and CDR2 is FYEKMQ (reference sequence). Trimming left V 6 bases short and J 6 bases short, with 14 bases between. This CDR3 comprises 13 residues. The DNA for the CDR3 is TGTGCCAGCAGGGTAGACAGGAAGGCTGAAGCTTTCTTT. It yields the protein CASRVDRKAEAFF.

The chain couples TRBV6-1 to TRBJ2-3; 15 nucleotides match TRBD2. V lost 5 bases to trimming and J lost 6 bases; unmatched junction nucleotides: 3. CDR3 length: 15 residues. Germline V gives CDR1 MNHNS, CDR2 SASEGT. The CDR3 region has the DNA TGTGCCAGCAGTTTCGGACTAGCGGGAGGGGATACGCAGTATTTT. This encodes CASSFGLAGGDTQYF.

The rearrangement links TRBV9 to TRBJ1-3; TRBD1 agrees at 10 bases. The CDR3 has 16 residues. The germline V gene has CDR1 SGDLS and CDR2 YYNGEE. Germline trimming cut 4 bases from V and 3 bases from J; bases unmatched to any gene: 7. In DNA, the CDR3 is TGTGCCAGCAGCCCGGGACAGGGGAGGGTTGGAAACACCATATATTTT. Protein sequence: CASSPGQGRVGNTIYF.

The chain couples TRBV5-6 to TRBJ2-2; D remains ambiguous. The CDR3 runs 13 residues. The V end was cut by 0 bases, the J end by 7 bases, with 7 bases between. Germline-derived CDR1 and CDR2 are SGHDT and YYEEEE. The CDR3 DNA is TGTGCCAGCAGCTTGGGTCTTAACGGGGAGCTGTTTTTT. Translation gives CASSLGLNGELFF.

The chain is built from TRBV11-3 and TRBJ2-1, with 10 positions matching TRBD2. CDR1 SGHNT and CDR2 YENEEA come from the germline V gene. The trim removed 6 bases at V and 4 bases at J, leaving 6 bases unmatched. The CDR3 spans 15 residues. CDR3 DNA sequence: TGTGCCAGCAGAGCGCAGCGGGAGGGGTACAATGAGCAGTTCTTC. It is translated as CASRAQREGYNEQFF.

The rearrangement links TRBV10-3 to TRBJ1-5; D remains unclear. Germline V gene lookup returns CDR1 ENHRY and CDR2 SYGVKD. Trimming took off 10 bases at V and 0 bases at J, with 19 bases between the two ends. CDR3 length: 16 amino acids. CDR3 region: CATAPAVVSSNQPQHF. The CDR3 DNA reads TGTGCCACCGCCCCTGCCGTAGTGTCTAGCAATCAGCCCCAGCATTTT.

The genes are TRBV7-2 and TRBJ2-5, with 8 bases identical to TRBD1. The germline V gene encodes CDR1 SGHTA and CDR2 FQGNSA. The CDR3 is 14 residues long. After removal of 4 bases from V and 5 bases from J, the junction contained 6 bases not matched to a gene. CDR3 sequence: CASSSDRGRETQYF. The CDR3 nucleotides read TGTGCCAGCAGCTCCGACAGGGGTCGGGAGACCCAGTACTTC.

The chain employs TRBV7-3 and TRBJ2-6; 8 bases map to TRBD1. CDR3 length equals 18 residues. V was clipped by 2 bases and J by 3 bases; unmatched bases: 9. The V gene's germline CDR1 is SGHTA and CDR2 FQGTGA. CDR3 bases: TGTGCCAGCAGCTTAGGGGCAGGGGGCATAATTGGGGCCAACGTCCTGACTTTC. Translating it yields CASSLGAGGIIGANVLTF.

The gene calls are TRBV19 and TRBJ2-1; 9 nucleotides line up with TRBD2. Looked up from germline, CDR1 is LNHDA and CDR2 is SQIVND (reference sequence). This CDR3 spans 16 amino acids. V lost 6 bases and J lost 6; bases outside the gene matches: 12. CDR3 region: CASSPSVSGSFNEQFF. In DNA, the CDR3 is TGTGCCAGTAGCCCGTCTGTTAGCGGGAGCTTCAATGAGCAGTTCTTC.

This clone was recorded only once. This chain uses TRBV5-1 with TRBJ2-5, with D perhaps TRBD2 (6 bases). The V gene's germline CDR1 is SGHRS and CDR2 YFSETQ. The CDR3 is 14 amino acids. Trimming removed 6 bases from V and 1 base from J, with 13 bases in between. CDR3 sequence (DNA): TGCGCCAGCACGGTGGGCGGGGTCCAAGAGACCCAGTACTTC. It codes for CASTVGGVQETQYF.

This clone occurred once. The chain employs TRBV6-4 and TRBJ2-2; TRBD1 agrees at 8 bases. CDR3 length: 15 amino acids. Germline values: CDR1 MRHNA, CDR2 SNTAGT. The V gene end was trimmed by 4 bases and the J gene end by 5 bases; junction bases not matched to a gene: 6. CDR3 sequence: CASSAGQGETGELFF. The DNA for the CDR3 is TGTGCCAGCAGTGCAGGACAGGGAGAGACCGGGGAGCTGTTTTTT.

The J gene is TRBJ1-2, the V gene TRBV6-5, with 7 bases lining up with TRBD1. Germline lookup yields CDR1 MNHEY and CDR2 SVGAGI. J was trimmed by 2 bases and V by 6 bases; bases with no gene match: 6. The CDR3 runs 14 residues. Written as DNA, the CDR3 is TGTGCCAGCAGATCCCTGACAGGGAACTATGGCTACACCTTC. It yields the protein CASRSLTGNYGYTF.

This rearrangement joins TRBV11-3 to TRBJ2-3; the D gene is possibly TRBD1 (6 bases). Germline V gene lookup returns CDR1 SGHNT and CDR2 YENEEA. CDR3 length equals 14 residues. The V end was cut by 5 bases, the J end by 4 bases, with 13 bases between. CDR3 in DNA: TGTGCCAGCAGCCGTAGGACAGTATCAGATACGCAGTATTTT. Residues: CASSRRTVSDTQYF.

This clone has more than one count but fewer than ten. This rearrangement joins TRBV5-6 to TRBJ1-6, with no clear D. Germline-derived CDR1 and CDR2 are SGHDT and YYEEEE. Trimming took 4 bases from V and 7 from J, leaving 18 bases between them. There are 16 residues in the CDR3. The CDR3: CASSGLNQAENSPLHF. In DNA, the CDR3 is TGTGCCAGCAGCGGATTAAACCAGGCCGAAAATTCACCCCTCCACTTT. Using reference TRBV5-6 and TRBJ1-6 for the parts outside the CDR3, the full variable domain is DAGVTQSPTHLIKTRGQQVTLRCSPKSGHDTVSWYQQALGQGPQFIFQYYEEEERQRGNFPDRFSGHQFPNYSSELNVNALLLGDSALYLCASSGLNQAENSPLHFGNGTRLTVT.

The chain uses TRBV7-6 and TRBJ2-2; 7 bases agree with TRBD1. After removal of 5 bases from V and 6 bases from J, the junction contained 3 bases not matched to a gene. In germline, CDR1 is SGHVS, CDR2 FNYEAQ. This CDR3 region has 13 residues. CDR3 region: CASSPTGAGELFF. The CDR3 DNA reads TGTGCCAGCAGCCCTACAGGGGCCGGGGAGCTGTTTTTT.

V gene TRBV18 combines with J gene TRBJ2-1, with 11 bases lining up with TRBD2. The germline CDR1 and CDR2 sequences are KGHSH and LQKENI. The CDR3 is 16 residues long. V trimming: 4 bases; J trimming: 7 bases; junction bases outside the gene matches: 9. The CDR3, as DNA: TGTGCCAGCTCACGAATTAGCGGGGGGGCCTCAAATGAGCAGTTCTTC. The encoded protein is CASSRISGGASNEQFF. The variable domain in full, with the rest retrieved from reference TRBV18 and TRBJ2-1, is NAGVMQNPRHLVRRRGQEARLRCSPMKGHSHVYWYRQLPEEGLKFMVYLQKENIIDESGMPKERFSAEFPKEGPSILRIQQVVRGDSAAYFCASSRISGGASNEQFFGPGTRLTVL.